The next 26 T cell receptor beta chains were all read from a single sample in a study of graft-versus-host responses after intestinal transplantation. Using immunoSEQ multiplex PCR, the repertoire was profiled, and TCRdb retains in-frame clones only, with some absent. The sample includes 6,000 to 8,000 clones, roughly 80% of them seen just once. Intraepithelial plus lamina propria lymphocytes were released by processing graft tissue. This specimen consisted of ileum tissue, obtained approximately 120 days after transplant. These receptors all stem from a human patient who received an intestinal transplant, so some T cells may come from the graft donor.

The rearrangement joins TRBV14 to TRBJ2-3; D possibly matches TRBD1 or TRBD2 (6 bases each). Looked up from germline, CDR1 is SGHDN and CDR2 is FVKESK. The CDR3 has 15 amino acids. Trimming pared 3 bases from V and 4 bases from J, leaving 14 bases between. The CDR3, as DNA: TGTGCCAGCAGCCAGGAGGGGGTAGTCCCAGATACGCAGTATTTT. It yields the protein CASSQEGVVPDTQYF.

The DNA for the CDR3 is TGTGCTAGTGGCCCCGGACTATTCCTTACGGTGGCCCAGCATTTT. Translation: CASGPGLFLTVAQHF. This sequence joins TRBV12-5 and TRBJ1-5; D is unclear. The CDR3 is made up of 15 amino acids. The V end was cut by 6 bases, the J end by 11 bases, with 23 bases between. Looked up from germline, CDR1 is LGHNT and CDR2 is FRNRAP. Full variable domain (outside the CDR3, taken from reference TRBV12-5 and TRBJ1-5): DARVTQTPRHKVTEMGQEVTMRCQPILGHNTVFWYRQTMMQGLELLAYFRNRAPLDDSGMPKDRFSAEMPDATLATLKIQPSEPRDSAVYFCASGPGLFLTVAQHFGDGTRLSIL.

This clone was seen a handful of times. This rearrangement joins TRBV6-5 to TRBJ2-7; TRBD1 matches 8 bases. Per germline, CDR1 MNHEY and CDR2 SVGAGI. V shed 2 bases, J shed 4 bases, and the junction held 7 bases outside the gene matches. The CDR3 sequence is 15 residues long. This CDR3 reads CASSYGAGGQYEQYF. CDR3 in DNA: TGTGCCAGCAGTTACGGGGCAGGGGGCCAGTACGAGCAGTACTTC.

The chain employs TRBV1 and TRBJ2-5; the table's D call TRBD2 went unverified against the DNA. TRBV1 is annotated as a pseudogene. The CDR3 has 14 amino acids. The CDR3 region is CTSRYSGEGKTQYF. CDR3 DNA: TGCACCAGCAGGTATAGCGGGGAAGGAAAGACCCAGTACTTC.

The rearrangement uses TRBV19 and TRBJ1-4; D is uncertain. The V gene's germline CDR1 is LNHDA and CDR2 SQIVND (reference sequence). This CDR3 has 15 residues. Trimming removed 5 bases at V and 1 base at J, with 11 bases between. The CDR3 protein is CASSPGEVTNEKLFF. CDR3 in DNA: TGTGCCAGTAGTCCCGGGGAGGTAACTAATGAAAAACTGTTTTTT.

The CDR3 here is CASSLYRENTEAFF. CDR3 nucleotides: TGTGCCAGCAGCTTGTACAGGGAGAACACTGAAGCTTTCTTT. The V gene is TRBV7-9, the J gene TRBJ1-1, with D possibly being TRBD1 (6 bases). V was pared by 3 bases and J by 1 base, with 9 bases between. The CDR3 has 14 residues. Germline V CDR1 and CDR2: SEHNR, FQNEAQ (reference sequence). Supplemented by reference TRBV7-9 and TRBJ1-1, the full variable domain reads DTGVSQNPRHKITKRGQNVTFRCDPISEHNRLYWYRQTLGQGPEFLTYFQNEAQLEKSRLLSDRFSAERPKGSFSTLEIQRTEQGDSAMYLCASSLYRENTEAFFGQGTRLTVV.

The V gene is TRBV4-2, the J gene TRBJ2-1; the match to TRBD1 covers 9 bases. This CDR3 contains 16 residues. V dropped 4 bases and J dropped 0; count of bases not matched to a gene: 4. The germline V gene encodes CDR1 LGHNA and CDR2 YNFKEQ. CDR3 nucleotide sequence: TGTGCCAGCAGCCCGGGGACAGGGAGCTCCTACAATGAGCAGTTCTTC. It codes for CASSPGTGSSYNEQFF.

CDR3 coding DNA: TGCGCCAGCAGCCCTGGACTAGGTACAGAGACCCAGTACTTC. It encodes CASSPGLGTETQYF. The chain carries TRBV5-1 and TRBJ2-5, with 7 bases fitting TRBD2. Per germline, CDR1 SGHRS and CDR2 YFSETQ. The V segment lost 4 bases and the J segment 4 bases; nucleotides outside the gene matches: 7. This CDR3 is 14 amino acids long.

The chain combines TRBV2 with TRBJ1-5; D remains ambiguous. V was shortened by 4 bases and J by 5 bases, with 9 bases between the two germline ends. This CDR3 is 13 amino acids long. Per germline, CDR1 SNHLY and CDR2 FYNNEI. The DNA for the CDR3 is TGTGCCAGCAGTGTCGGAAGAGATCAGCCCCAGCATTTT. Its protein is CASSVGRDQPQHF.

The gene calls are TRBV7-2 and TRBJ1-6; a weak D match, TRBD1 (5 bases). The CDR3 runs 15 residues. Trimming took off 1 base at V and 6 bases at J, with 10 bases between the two ends. CDR1 SGHTA and CDR2 FQGNSA come from the germline V gene. For the CDR3, the DNA is TGTGCCAGCAGCTTAGGGGGGGTTCCTAATTCACCCCTCCACTTT. This sequence encodes CASSLGGVPNSPLHF.

The CDR3 bases are TGTGCCAGTAGTCCCGGGACAGGGTTCGAGCAGTACTTC. Protein product: CASSPGTGFEQYF. This rearrangement joins TRBV19 to TRBJ2-7; TRBD1 agrees at 9 bases. The CDR3 loop spans 13 amino acids. Germline V lookup: CDR1 LNHDA, CDR2 SQIVND (reference sequence). Trimming took 5 bases from V and 6 from J; bases not matched to a gene: 5.

The chain employs TRBV10-3 and TRBJ2-3; weak D call: TRBD2 (5 bases). V lost 8 bases, J lost 5 bases, and 14 bases lay in between. Germline CDR1 and CDR2: ENHRY and SYGVKD. The CDR3 loop spans 13 amino acids. The DNA of the CDR3 is TGTGCCATCGGCGGGTTCGGAAAAGATACGCAGTATTTT. Translating it yields CAIGGFGKDTQYF.

The chain links TRBV19 to TRBJ1-1; unclear D gene. The germline CDR1 and CDR2 sequences are LNHDA and SQIVND (reference sequence). The length of the CDR3 is 14 residues. With 9 bases removed from V and 1 base from J, the gap between germline ends came to 15 bases. As DNA, the CDR3 is TGTGCCAGCACTGATCGGGCGTCGAACACTGAAGCTTTCTTT. Translated, it gives CASTDRASNTEAFF. Full variable domain (rest looked up from reference TRBV19 and TRBJ1-1): DGGITQSPKYLFRKEGQNVTLSCEQNLNHDAMYWYRQDPGQGLRLIYYSQIVNDFQKGDIAEGYSVSREKKESFPLTVTSAQKNPTAFYLCASTDRASNTEAFFGQGTRLTVV.

CDR3 protein: CASSSVGYEQYF. In DNA form, the CDR3 reads TGTGCCAGCAGTTCAGTGGGGTACGAGCAGTACTTC. The rearrangement uses TRBV27 and TRBJ2-7, with D uncertain. Trimming removed 4 bases from V and 4 bases from J, with 8 bases in between. Looked up from germline, CDR1 is MNHEY and CDR2 is SMNVEV (reference sequence). The CDR3 has 12 residues.

The V gene is TRBV5-1, the J gene TRBJ2-7; D is unresolved. The germline V gene encodes CDR1 SGHRS and CDR2 YFSETQ. V lost 0 bases and J 1 base, leaving 8 bases between the germline ends. The CDR3 loop spans 14 amino acids. The CDR3 sequence: CASSLAQTSYEQYF. DNA for the CDR3: TGCGCCAGCAGCTTGGCACAGACGTCCTACGAGCAGTACTTC.

This clone turned up a few times. V is TRBV27 and J is TRBJ2-7; D is unclear. With 2 bases removed from V and 2 bases from J, the gap between germline ends came to 10 bases. The CDR3 length is 14 residues. Germline V lookup: CDR1 MNHEY, CDR2 SMNVEV (reference sequence). In DNA form, the CDR3 reads TGTGCCAGCAGTTTAGGGCAGCCTACCTACGAGCAGTACTTC. It translates to CASSLGQPTYEQYF.

J is TRBJ2-3 and V is TRBV13, with D possibly matching TRBD2 (6 bases). The CDR3 is made up of 13 amino acids. V was cut by 0 bases and J by 15 bases, with 16 bases left in between. Germline CDR1 reads PRHDT; CDR2 reads FYEKMQ (reference sequence). CDR3 nucleotide sequence: TGTGCCAGCAGCTTAGGGGGGCCGGGGGTTCCCTATTTT. It yields the protein CASSLGGPGVPYF. The full variable domain, its missing parts supplied by reference TRBV13 and TRBJ2-3, is AAGVIQSPRHLIKEKRETATLKCYPIPRHDTVYWYQQGPGQDPQFLISFYEKMQSDKGSIPDRFSAQQFSDYHSELNMSSLELGDSALYFCASSLGGPGVPYFGPGTRLTVL.

CDR3: CASRQGLNTEAFF. In DNA, the CDR3 is TGTGCCAGCAGACAGGGCTTGAACACTGAAGCTTTCTTT. The chain couples TRBV6-5 to TRBJ1-1; the D gene is possibly TRBD1 (6 bases). V was cut by 6 bases and J by 0 bases, with 8 bases left in between. The CDR3 consists of 13 residues. The germline gives CDR1 MNHEY, CDR2 SVGAGI.

The chain employs TRBV7-6 and TRBJ2-1; TRBD2 aligns across 8 bases. CDR3 size: 17 residues. The V and J ends lost 4 bases and 4 bases, in that order; junction bases with no gene match: 12. Germline CDR1 and CDR2: SGHVS and FNYEAQ. The CDR3 loop is CASSSEAAGGIYNEQFF. The CDR3 DNA follows: TGTGCCAGCAGCTCAGAGGCGGCGGGGGGCATTTACAATGAGCAGTTCTTC.

This clone was seen more than once but under ten times. The chain has TRBV5-1 and TRBJ2-7, with a possible D match to TRBD1 (5 bases). V lost 3 bases to trimming and J lost 7 bases, with 11 bases between them. The CDR3 runs to 12 residues. Germline values: CDR1 SGHRS, CDR2 YFSETQ. In DNA, the CDR3 is TGCGCCAGCAGCTCTGGGGCGCGGGAGCAGTACTTC. Amino acid sequence: CASSSGAREQYF.

The V call is TRBV6-5, the J call TRBJ1-2; 9 bases are a match to TRBD1. The junction had 5 bases not matched to a gene; V was cut back by 5 bases and J by 4 bases. CDR1 is MNHEY, CDR2 SVGAGI, per germline. CDR3 length: 14 residues. The CDR3 coding sequence is TGTGCCAGCAGTGATCCGGGACAGGGCTATGGCTACACCTTC. It specifies CASSDPGQGYGYTF.

V gene TRBV2 combines with J gene TRBJ1-5, with a possible D match to TRBD1 (6 bases). Looked up from germline, CDR1 is SNHLY and CDR2 is FYNNEI. Trimming stripped 5 bases from V and 0 bases from J, with 8 bases between. The CDR3 extends over 14 amino acids. The CDR3 loop is CASSRTDSNQPQHF. The CDR3 DNA sequence: TGTGCCAGCAGTAGGACAGATAGCAATCAGCCCCAGCATTTT. The full variable domain, completed using reference TRBV2 and TRBJ1-5, is EPEVTQTPSHQVTQMGQEVILRCVPISNHLYFYWYRQILGQKVEFLVSFYNNEISEKSEIFDDQFSVERPDGSNFTLKIRSTKLEDSAMYFCASSRTDSNQPQHFGDGTRLSIL.

This clone was seen a handful of times. The V gene is TRBV10-1, the J gene TRBJ2-2; D may be TRBD2 (5 bases). The V and J ends lost 3 bases and 7 bases respectively, with 9 bases between them. The CDR3 has 13 amino acids. Germline V gene sequence: CDR1 WNHNN, CDR2 SYGVQD (reference sequence). The CDR3 DNA reads TGCGCCAGCAGTGACCGGGGATACGGGGAGCTGTTTTTT. This translates into CASSDRGYGELFF.

The CDR3 sequence is CSVVGGQGAYEQYF. The CDR3 region has the DNA TGCAGCGTTGTTGGAGGACAGGGGGCCTACGAGCAGTACTTC. The V and J genes are TRBV29-1 and TRBJ2-7, with 10 bases aligning to TRBD1. Germline CDR1 SQVTM, CDR2 ANQGSEA. V was pared by 4 bases and J by 2 bases, with 5 bases of the junction left unmatched. The CDR3 runs 14 residues.

This chain uses TRBV6-1 with TRBJ2-7, with D possibly TRBD1 on 5 matching bases. Trimming shortened V by 5 bases and J by 5 bases, and 16 bases separated the two germline ends. The CDR3 has 14 amino acids. Looked up from germline, CDR1 is MNHNS and CDR2 is SASEGT. The CDR3 sequence: CASSLMGPMNEQYF. In DNA, the CDR3 is TGTGCCAGCAGTCTCATGGGGCCTATGAACGAGCAGTACTTC.

V usage is TRBV5-1 and J usage is TRBJ2-1; 9 nucleotides match TRBD2. From germline, CDR1 is SGHRS and CDR2 YFSETQ. The V gene end was trimmed by 9 bases and the J gene end by 2 bases; junction bases not matched to a gene: 6. The CDR3 covers 14 residues. In DNA, the CDR3 is TGCGCCAACCCAGAGCGGGGGGCCTACAATGAGCAGTTCTTC. This encodes CANPERGAYNEQFF.